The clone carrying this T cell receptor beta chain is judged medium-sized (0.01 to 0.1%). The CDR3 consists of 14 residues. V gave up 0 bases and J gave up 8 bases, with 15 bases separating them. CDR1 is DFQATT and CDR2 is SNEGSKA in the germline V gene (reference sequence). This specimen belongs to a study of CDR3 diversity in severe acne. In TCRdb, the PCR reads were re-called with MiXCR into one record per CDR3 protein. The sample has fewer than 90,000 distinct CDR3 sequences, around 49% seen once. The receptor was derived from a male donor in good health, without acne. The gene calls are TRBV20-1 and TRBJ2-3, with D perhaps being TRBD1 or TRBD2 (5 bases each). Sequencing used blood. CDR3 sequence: CSARDGGSLGTQYF. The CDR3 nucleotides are TGCAGTGCTAGAGATGGGGGAAGTTTGGGTACGCAGTATTTT.